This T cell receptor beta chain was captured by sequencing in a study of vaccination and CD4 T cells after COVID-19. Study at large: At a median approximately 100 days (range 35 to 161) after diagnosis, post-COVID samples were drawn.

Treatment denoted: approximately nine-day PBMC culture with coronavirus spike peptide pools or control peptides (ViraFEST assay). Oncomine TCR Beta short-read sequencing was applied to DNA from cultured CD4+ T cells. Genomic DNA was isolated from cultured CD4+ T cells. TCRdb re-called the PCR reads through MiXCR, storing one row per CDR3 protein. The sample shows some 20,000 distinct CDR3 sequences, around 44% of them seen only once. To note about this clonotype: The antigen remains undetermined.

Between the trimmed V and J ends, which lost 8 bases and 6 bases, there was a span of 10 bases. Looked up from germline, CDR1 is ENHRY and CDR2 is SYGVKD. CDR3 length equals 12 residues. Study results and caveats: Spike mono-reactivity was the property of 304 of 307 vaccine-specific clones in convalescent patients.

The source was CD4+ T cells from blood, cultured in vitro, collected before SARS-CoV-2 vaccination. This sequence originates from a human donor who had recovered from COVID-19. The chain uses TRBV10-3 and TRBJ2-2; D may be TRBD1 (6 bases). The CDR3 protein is CAIYAGAGELFF. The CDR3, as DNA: TGTGCCATCTACGCAGGGGCCGGGGAGCTGTTTTTT.